The clone carrying this T cell receptor beta chain was seen only a few times. MiXCR, run by TCRdb on the 5' RACE reads, gives a single entry per CDR3 protein. The repertoire holds roughly 36,000 distinct CDR3 sequences, with approximately 7% as singletons. This record comes from a study of neurological immune-mediated disorders. The sequence was obtained from a man aged 50-59 years in good health. Specimen: CD4+ T cells from blood.

CDR3 coding DNA: TGTGCCTGGAGTGTGGGCTCCAGGGAGCTGTTTTTT. Translating gives CAWSVGSRELFF. The genes are TRBV30 and TRBJ2-2; no clear D. The germline V and J ends were trimmed by 0 bases and 9 bases, with 8 bases remaining between them. The CDR3 is made up of 12 amino acids. Germline V gives CDR1 GTSNPN, CDR2 SVGIG (reference sequence).